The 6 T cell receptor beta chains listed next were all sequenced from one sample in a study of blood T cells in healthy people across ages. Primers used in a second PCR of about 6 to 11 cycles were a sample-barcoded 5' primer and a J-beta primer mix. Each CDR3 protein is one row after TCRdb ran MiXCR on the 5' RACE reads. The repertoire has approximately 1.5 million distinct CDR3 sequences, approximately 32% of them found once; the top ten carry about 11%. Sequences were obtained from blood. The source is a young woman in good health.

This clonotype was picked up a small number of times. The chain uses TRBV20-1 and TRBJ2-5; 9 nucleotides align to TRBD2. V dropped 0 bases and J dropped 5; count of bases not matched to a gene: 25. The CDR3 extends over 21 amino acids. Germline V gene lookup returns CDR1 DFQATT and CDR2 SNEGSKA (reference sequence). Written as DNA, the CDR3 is TGCAGTGCTAGAGATATTTTCCGCGGGGGGGCCCGGAACCAGAGGGTTGAGACCCAGTACTTC. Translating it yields CSARDIFRGGARNQRVETQYF.

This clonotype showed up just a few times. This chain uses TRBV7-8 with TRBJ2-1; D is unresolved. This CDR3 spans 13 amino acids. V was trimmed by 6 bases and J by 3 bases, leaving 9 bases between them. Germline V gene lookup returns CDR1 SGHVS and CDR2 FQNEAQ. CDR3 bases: TGTGCCAGCAGTGAACACCTCTACAATGAGCAGTTCTTC. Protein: CASSEHLYNEQFF. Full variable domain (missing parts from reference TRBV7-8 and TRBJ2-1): GAGVSQSPRYKVAKRGQDVALRCDPISGHVSLFWYQQALGQGPEFLTYFQNEAQLDKSGLPSDRFFAERPEGSVSTLKIQRTQQEDSAVYLCASSEHLYNEQFFGPGTRLTVL.

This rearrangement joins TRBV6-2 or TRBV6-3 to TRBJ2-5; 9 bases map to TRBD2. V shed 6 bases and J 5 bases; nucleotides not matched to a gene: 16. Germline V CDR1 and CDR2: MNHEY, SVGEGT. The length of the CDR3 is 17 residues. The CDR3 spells CASSALNLAGPQETQYF. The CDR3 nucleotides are TGTGCCAGCAGCGCACTCAACCTAGCGGGGCCACAGGAGACCCAGTACTTC.

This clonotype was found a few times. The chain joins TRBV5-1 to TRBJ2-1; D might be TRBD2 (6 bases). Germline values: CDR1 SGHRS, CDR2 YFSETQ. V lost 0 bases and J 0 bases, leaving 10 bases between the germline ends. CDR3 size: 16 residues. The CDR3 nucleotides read TGCGCCAGCAGCTTGGGGGACGGGAGCTCCTACAATGAGCAGTTCTTC. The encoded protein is CASSLGDGSSYNEQFF.

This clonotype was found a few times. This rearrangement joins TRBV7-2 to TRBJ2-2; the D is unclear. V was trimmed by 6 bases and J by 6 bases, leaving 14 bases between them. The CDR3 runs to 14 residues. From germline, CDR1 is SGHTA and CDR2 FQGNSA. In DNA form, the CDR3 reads TGTGCCAGCAGTCGAGCAGGAGAGGCCGGGGAGCTGTTTTTT. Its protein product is CASSRAGEAGELFF.

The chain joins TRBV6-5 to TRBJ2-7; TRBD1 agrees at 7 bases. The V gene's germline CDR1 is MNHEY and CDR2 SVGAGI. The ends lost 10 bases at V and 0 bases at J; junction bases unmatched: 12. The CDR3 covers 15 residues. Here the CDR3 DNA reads TGTGCCATCAGCCCTGGACAGGCAAGCTCCTACGAGCAGTACTTC. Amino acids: CAISPGQASSYEQYF.